The source of this T cell receptor (beta chain) is a study of blood T cell repertoires in COVID-19. Overall study: The cDNA or gDNA used as material had been derived from T cells, B-cell-depleted T cells, or PBMCs.

In the authors' workflow: Counts of nucleated cells, estimated from reference gene primer amplification, were obtained. The repertoire was sequenced with immunoSEQ multiplex PCR; TCRdb's copy has only in-frame clones and lacks some. The DNA was the basis for D and trimming; V, J and clone size are from that table. The table has 390,000 or so clones, 90% seen once. Trimming left V 0 bases short and J 8 bases short, with 4 bases between. The CDR3 totals 12 residues. The germline CDR1 and CDR2 sequences are LGHNA and YSLEER. The sequencing input was peripheral blood. This clonotype was obtained from a man younger than 35 with active or convalescent COVID-19. The chain joins TRBV4-3 to TRBJ2-2; D unresolved. CDR3 bases: TGCGCCAGCAGCCAAGATTTAGGGGAGCTGTTTTTT. This gives the protein CASSQDLGELFF.